This T cell receptor beta chain was captured by sequencing in a study of blood T cell repertoires in COVID-19. Overall study context: From the United States, Italy and Spain came samples of acute and convalescent COVID-19. T cells, B-cell-depleted T cells, or PBMCs provided the cDNA or gDNA that served as material.

The CDR3 spans 15 residues. The J segment lost 5 bases and the V segment lost 3 bases, leaving 6 bases of the junction unmatched. CDR1 is KGHSH and CDR2 is LQKENI in the germline V gene. Per the original methods: Amplified reference gene primers provided the basis for estimating nucleated cell counts. Clones were sequenced by immunoSEQ multiplex PCR, and TCRdb holds only the in-frame ones, with some missing. The DNA was the basis for D and trimming; V, J and clone size are from that table. In the table there are tens of thousands of clones, about four fifths of which are singletons. The TCR sequence derives from a human donor in a cohort sampled during active COVID-19. Material: peripheral blood. The chain carries TRBV18 and TRBJ2-5, with 10 bases matching TRBD1. The CDR3 spells CASSPGTGAQETQYF. CDR3 DNA: TGTGCCAGCTCACCCGGGACAGGGGCCCAGGAGACCCAGTACTTC.